This T cell receptor beta chain was profiled in a study of blood T cell repertoires in COVID-19. Per the study methods: Amplification of reference gene primers was used by the study to estimate nucleated cell counts. Produced via immunoSEQ multiplex PCR; TCRdb's table is partial and in-frame only. V and J calls and clone size come straight from that table; D and trimming were deduced from the DNA. Of approximately 300,000 clones listed, 65% to 90% are singletons. Two negative PCRs, clearance, or symptom resolution were required of recovered Cohort 3 donors. This receptor was obtained from a man in his thirties or forties who had recovered from COVID-19. The sequencing input was PBMCs or T cells enriched from blood (not recorded which).

The CDR3 DNA reads TGTGCCAGCAGCCCAGATCAACAGGGGGCTTGGACTGAAGCTTTCTTT. It encodes CASSPDQQGAWTEAFF. This chain links TRBV5-4 with TRBJ1-1; 9 bases line up with TRBD1. This CDR3 comprises 16 residues. Germline CDR1 is SGHNT and CDR2 is YYREEE (reference sequence). V shed 4 bases and J 5 bases; nucleotides not matched to a gene: 12.